The clone carrying this TCR beta chain was recorded a few times. The antigen remains undetermined. As handled by the study authors: For papillary thyroid cancer, a distant-metastasis classifier was constructed from CDR3 differences observed across clinicopathological groups. TCRdb re-processed the PCR reads through MiXCR. The V and J calls were not made by the authors but by TCRdb's processing. The data hold about 60,000 clones, with under 20% observed a single time. The sample comes from a study of metastatic and nonmetastatic thyroid tumors. Across the study: Samples came from malignant and benign thyroid patients, and repertoires were compared across blood and tumor or nodule tissue. Study-level points and caveats: For both blood and tumor, malignant thyroid tumors reportedly showed significantly higher TCR beta diversity than benign nodules did.

Per the germline V gene, CDR1 is SNHLY and CDR2 is FYNNEI. The CDR3 totals 14 residues. After removal of 4 bases from V and 5 bases from J, the junction contained 3 bases not matched to a gene. Each patient went into thyroid surgery without having received any treatment. The chain uses TRBV2 and TRBJ2-7; 12 positions agree with TRBD1. This clonotype originated in a male donor with papillary thyroid cancer or a benign thyroid nodule (not recorded which). Some clones in this sample may be carry-over from other donors' samples. The sample was blood. For the CDR3, the DNA is TGTGCCAGCAGTGTGGGACAGGGGGCGAACGAGCAGTACTTC. Translated: CASSVGQGANEQYF.